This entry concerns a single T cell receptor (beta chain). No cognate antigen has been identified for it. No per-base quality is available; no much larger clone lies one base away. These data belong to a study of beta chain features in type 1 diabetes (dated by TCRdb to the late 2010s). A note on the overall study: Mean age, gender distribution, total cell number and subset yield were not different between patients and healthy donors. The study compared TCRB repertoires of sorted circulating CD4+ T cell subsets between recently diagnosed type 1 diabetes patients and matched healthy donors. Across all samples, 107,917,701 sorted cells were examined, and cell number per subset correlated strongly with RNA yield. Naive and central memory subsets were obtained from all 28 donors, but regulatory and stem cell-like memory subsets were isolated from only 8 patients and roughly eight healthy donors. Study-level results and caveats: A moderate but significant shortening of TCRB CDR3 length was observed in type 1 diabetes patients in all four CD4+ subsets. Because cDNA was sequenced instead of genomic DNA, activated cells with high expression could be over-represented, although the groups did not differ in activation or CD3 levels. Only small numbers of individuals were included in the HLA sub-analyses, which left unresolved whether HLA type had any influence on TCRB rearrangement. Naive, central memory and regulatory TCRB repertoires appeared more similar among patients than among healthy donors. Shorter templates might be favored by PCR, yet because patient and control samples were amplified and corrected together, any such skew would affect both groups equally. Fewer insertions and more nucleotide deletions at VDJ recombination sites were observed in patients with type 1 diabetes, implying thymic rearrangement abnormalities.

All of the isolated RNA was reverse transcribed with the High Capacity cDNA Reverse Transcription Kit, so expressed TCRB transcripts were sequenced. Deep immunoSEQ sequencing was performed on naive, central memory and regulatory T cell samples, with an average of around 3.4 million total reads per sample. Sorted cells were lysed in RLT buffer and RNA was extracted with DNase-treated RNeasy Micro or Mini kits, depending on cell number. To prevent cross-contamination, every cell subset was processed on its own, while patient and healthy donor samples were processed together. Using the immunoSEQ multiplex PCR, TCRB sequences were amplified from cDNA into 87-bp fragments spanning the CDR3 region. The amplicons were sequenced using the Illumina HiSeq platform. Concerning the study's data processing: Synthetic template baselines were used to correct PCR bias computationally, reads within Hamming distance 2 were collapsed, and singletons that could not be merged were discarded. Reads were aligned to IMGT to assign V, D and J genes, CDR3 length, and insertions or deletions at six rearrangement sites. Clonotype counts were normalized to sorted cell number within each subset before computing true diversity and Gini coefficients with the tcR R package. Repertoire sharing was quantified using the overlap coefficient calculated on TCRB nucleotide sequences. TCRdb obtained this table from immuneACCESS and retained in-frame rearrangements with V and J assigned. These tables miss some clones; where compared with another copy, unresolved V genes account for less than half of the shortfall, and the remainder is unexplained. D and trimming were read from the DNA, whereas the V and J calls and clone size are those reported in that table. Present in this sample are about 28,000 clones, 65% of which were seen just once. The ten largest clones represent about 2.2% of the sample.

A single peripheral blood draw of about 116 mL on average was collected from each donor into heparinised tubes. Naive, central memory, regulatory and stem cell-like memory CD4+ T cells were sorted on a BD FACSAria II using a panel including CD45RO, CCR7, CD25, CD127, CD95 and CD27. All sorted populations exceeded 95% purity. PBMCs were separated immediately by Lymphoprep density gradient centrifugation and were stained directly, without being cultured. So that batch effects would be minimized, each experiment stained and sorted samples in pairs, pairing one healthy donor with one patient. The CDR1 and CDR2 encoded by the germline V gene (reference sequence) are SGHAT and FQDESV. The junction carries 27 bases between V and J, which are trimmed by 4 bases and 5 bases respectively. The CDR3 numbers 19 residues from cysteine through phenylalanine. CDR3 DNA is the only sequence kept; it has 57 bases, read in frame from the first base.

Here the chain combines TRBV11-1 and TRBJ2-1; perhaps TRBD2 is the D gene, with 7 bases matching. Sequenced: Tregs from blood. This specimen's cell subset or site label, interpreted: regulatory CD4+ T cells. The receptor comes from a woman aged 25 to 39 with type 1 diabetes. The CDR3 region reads CASSSRLGGGSHGDNEQFF. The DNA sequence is TGTGCCAGCAGCTCTAGACTTGGGGGCGGGAGCCATGGCGACAATGAGCAGTTCTTC.